This entry is about one TCR beta chain. Germline V gives CDR1 SEHNR, CDR2 FQNEAQ (reference sequence). CDR3 length: 15 amino acids. The V segment lost 6 bases and the J segment 0 bases; nucleotides outside the gene matches: 8. This sample was taken from a study of blood T cell repertoires in COVID-19. As for the study in general: Donors in the United States, Italy and Spain gave samples during acute or convalescent COVID-19. T cells, B-cell-depleted T cells, or PBMCs provided the cDNA or gDNA that served as material.

Per the original methods: Reference gene primer amplification gave estimated nucleated cell counts. The table came from immunoSEQ multiplex PCR; TCRdb's copy has only in-frame clones and leaves some out. V and J calls and clone size come straight from that table; D and trimming were deduced from the DNA. This table has around 250,000 clones, roughly 80% appearing once. The sequenced sample was peripheral blood. The receptor comes from a woman younger than 30 with acute or convalescent COVID-19. The chain links TRBV7-9 to TRBJ2-7, with 7 bases that match TRBD2. DNA of the CDR3: TGTGCCAGCAGTCGTTCTAGCGGATCCTCCTACGAGCAGTACTTC. This sequence encodes CASSRSSGSSYEQYF. The full variable domain, its missing parts supplied by reference TRBV7-9 and TRBJ2-7, is DTGVSQNPRHKITKRGQNVTFRCDPISEHNRLYWYRQTLGQGPEFLTYFQNEAQLEKSRLLSDRFSAERPKGSFSTLEIQRTEQGDSAMYLCASSRSSGSSYEQYFGPGTRLTVT.